This passage covers 9 T cell receptor beta chains from one sample sequenced in a study of Ad26.COV2.S vaccination and SARS-CoV-2 variants. Generated by immunoSEQ multiplex PCR, the TCRdb table keeps only in-frame clones and is missing some. This table has about 98,000 clones, around 82% appearing once. Here the sequenced sample was peripheral blood, taken after recovery from COVID-19. These receptor sequences come from a human donor who had recovered from COVID-19.

The V call is TRBV5-4, the J call TRBJ1-2; no reliable D call. This CDR3 has 13 residues. V gave up 0 bases and J gave up 5 bases, with 8 bases separating them. Germline CDR1 SGHNT, CDR2 YYREEE (reference sequence). Written as DNA, the CDR3 is TGTGCCAGCAGCTTGGCCAGCACGTATGGCTACACCTTC. Its translation: CASSLASTYGYTF.

This chain joins TRBV7-9 and TRBJ2-7, with D perhaps assigned TRBD1 or TRBD2 (5 bases each). The CDR3 has 13 amino acids. V gave up 5 bases and J gave up 4 bases, with 12 bases separating them. Looked up from germline, CDR1 is SEHNR and CDR2 is FQNEAQ (reference sequence). The CDR3 region has the DNA TGTGCCAGCAGCCCAAGGGGAGAGTACGAGCAGTACTTC. This translates into CASSPRGEYEQYF.

Here the CDR3 DNA reads TGTGCCAGCAGCTTAGAACGGGGGCGGGAGCAGTACTTC. Encoded protein: CASSLERGREQYF. The rearrangement links TRBV7-2 to TRBJ2-7; D is tentatively TRBD1 or TRBD2 (6 bases each). The germline V gene has CDR1 SGHTA and CDR2 FQGNSA. The V end was cut by 1 base, the J end by 7 bases, with 11 bases between. The CDR3 contains 13 residues.

The V and J genes are TRBV4-2 and TRBJ2-5; 10 bases map to TRBD1. Germline loops: CDR1 LGHNA, CDR2 YNFKEQ. J was trimmed by 2 bases and V by 3 bases; bases with no gene match: 3. The CDR3 consists of 15 residues. The CDR3 is CASSQPGQGQETQYF. CDR3 coding DNA: TGTGCCAGCAGCCAGCCGGGACAGGGGCAAGAGACCCAGTACTTC.

V usage is TRBV28 and J usage is TRBJ1-5; 7 nucleotides align to TRBD1. The CDR3 loop spans 18 amino acids. Unmatched junction bases numbered 10, after V lost 2 bases and J lost 0 bases. CDR1 and CDR2 from the germline V gene are MDHEN and SYDVKM. The CDR3 nucleotides read TGTGCCAGCAGTTTACGGGACAGAAGCTATATTAGCAATCAGCCCCAGCATTTT. Translation gives CASSLRDRSYISNQPQHF.

The chain links TRBV7-9 to TRBJ1-4; D remains ambiguous. Germline CDR1 SEHNR, CDR2 FQNEAQ (reference sequence). The CDR3 has 16 residues. V was trimmed by 4 bases and J by 0 bases, leaving 12 bases between them. The CDR3 DNA is TGTGCCAGCAGCTCCGTGGCGGGGACAACTAATGAAAAACTGTTTTTT. As protein: CASSSVAGTTNEKLFF.

The V and J genes are TRBV21-1 and TRBJ2-7; TRBD2 reflects the table's D call only, with no check against the DNA. TRBV21-1 is deemed a pseudogene. The CDR3 loop spans 16 amino acids. The CDR3 nucleotides are TGTGCCAGCAGCAAAGGCGGGACTAGCGGTTACTACGAGCAGTACTTC. It codes for CASSKGGTSGYYEQYF.

This chain joins TRBV11-2 and TRBJ2-6; maybe TRBD1 (5 bases). Trimming cost V 5 bases and J 5 bases, with 7 bases left between them. Germline V gives CDR1 SGHAT, CDR2 FQNNGV. There are 13 residues in the CDR3. The DNA for the CDR3 is TGTGCCAGCAGCGCAGGGTGGGCCAACGTCCTGACTTTC. This translates into CASSAGWANVLTF.

This clone was seen more than once but under ten times. V gene TRBV25-1 combines with J gene TRBJ1-2, with D maybe TRBD1 (6 bases). Trimming stripped 4 bases from V and 4 bases from J, with 13 bases between. This CDR3 has 14 amino acids. Germline V CDR1 and CDR2: MGHDK, SYGVNS. The CDR3 sequence: CASSARGGSYGYTF. The CDR3 bases are TGTGCCAGCAGTGCCCGAGGGGGGAGCTATGGCTACACCTTC.